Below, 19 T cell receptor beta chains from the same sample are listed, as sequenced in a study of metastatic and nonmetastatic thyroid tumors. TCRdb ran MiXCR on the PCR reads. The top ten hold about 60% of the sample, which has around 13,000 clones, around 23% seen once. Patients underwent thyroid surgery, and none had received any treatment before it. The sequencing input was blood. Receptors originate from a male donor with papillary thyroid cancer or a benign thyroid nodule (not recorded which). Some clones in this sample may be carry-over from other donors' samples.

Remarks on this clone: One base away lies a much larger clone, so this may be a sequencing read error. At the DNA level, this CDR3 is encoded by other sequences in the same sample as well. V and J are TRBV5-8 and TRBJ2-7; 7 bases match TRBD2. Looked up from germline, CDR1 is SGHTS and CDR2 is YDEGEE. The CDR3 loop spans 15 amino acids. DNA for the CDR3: TGTGCCAGCAGCTTGGGACTAGCTTCACCATACGAGCGGTACTTC. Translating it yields CASSLGLASPYERYF.

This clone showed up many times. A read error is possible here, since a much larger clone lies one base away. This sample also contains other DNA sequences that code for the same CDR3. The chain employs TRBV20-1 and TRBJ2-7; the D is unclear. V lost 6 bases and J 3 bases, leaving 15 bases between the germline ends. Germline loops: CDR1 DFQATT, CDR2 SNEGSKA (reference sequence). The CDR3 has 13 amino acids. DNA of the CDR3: TGCAGTGCCACCGGATTAGACCACTACGAGCAGTACTTC. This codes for CSATGLDHYEQYF.

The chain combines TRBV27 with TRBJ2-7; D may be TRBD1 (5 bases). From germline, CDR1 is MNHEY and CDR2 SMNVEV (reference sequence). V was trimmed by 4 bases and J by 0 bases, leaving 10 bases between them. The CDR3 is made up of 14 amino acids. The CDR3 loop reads CASSYWQGSYEQYF. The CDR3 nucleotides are TGTGCCAGCAGTTACTGGCAGGGCTCCTACGAGCAGTACTTC.

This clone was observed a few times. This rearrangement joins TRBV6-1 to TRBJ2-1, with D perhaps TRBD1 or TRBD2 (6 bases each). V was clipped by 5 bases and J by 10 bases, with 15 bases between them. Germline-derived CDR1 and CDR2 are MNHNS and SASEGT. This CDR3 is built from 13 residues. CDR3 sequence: CASSTQGGGEQFF. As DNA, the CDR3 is TGTGCCAGCAGTACACAGGGAGGAGGCGAGCAGTTCTTC.

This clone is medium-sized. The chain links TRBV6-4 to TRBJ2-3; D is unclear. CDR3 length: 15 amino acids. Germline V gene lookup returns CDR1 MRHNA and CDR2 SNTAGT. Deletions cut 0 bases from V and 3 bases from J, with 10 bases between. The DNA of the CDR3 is TGTGCCAGCAGTGACTCGGTGGGTCCAACAGATACGCAGTATTTT. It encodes CASSDSVGPTDTQYF.

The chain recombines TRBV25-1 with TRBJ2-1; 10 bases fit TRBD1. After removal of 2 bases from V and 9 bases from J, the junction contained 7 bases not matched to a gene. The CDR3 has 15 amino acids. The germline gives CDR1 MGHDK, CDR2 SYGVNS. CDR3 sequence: CASSERQGARSEQFF. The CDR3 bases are TGTGCCAGCAGTGAACGACAGGGGGCGCGGAGTGAGCAGTTCTTC.

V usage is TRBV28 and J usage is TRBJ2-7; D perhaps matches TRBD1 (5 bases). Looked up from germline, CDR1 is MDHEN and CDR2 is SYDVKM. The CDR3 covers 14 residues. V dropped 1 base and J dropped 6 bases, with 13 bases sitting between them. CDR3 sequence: CASSLFGRGAEQYF. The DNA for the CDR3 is TGTGCCAGCAGTTTATTTGGTAGGGGCGCCGAGCAGTACTTC.

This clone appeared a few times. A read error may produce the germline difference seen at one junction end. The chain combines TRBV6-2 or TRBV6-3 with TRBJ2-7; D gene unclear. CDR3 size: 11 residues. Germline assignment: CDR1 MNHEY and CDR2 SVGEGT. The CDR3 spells CASIYNYEQYF. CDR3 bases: TGTGCCAGCATTTACAACTACGAGCAGTACTTC.

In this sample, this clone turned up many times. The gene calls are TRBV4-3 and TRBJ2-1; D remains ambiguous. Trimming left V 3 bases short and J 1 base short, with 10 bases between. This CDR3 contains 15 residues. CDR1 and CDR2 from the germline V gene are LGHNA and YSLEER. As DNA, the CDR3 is TGCGCCAGCAGCCATGCTGGATCATCCTACAATGAGCAGTTCTTC. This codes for CASSHAGSSYNEQFF.

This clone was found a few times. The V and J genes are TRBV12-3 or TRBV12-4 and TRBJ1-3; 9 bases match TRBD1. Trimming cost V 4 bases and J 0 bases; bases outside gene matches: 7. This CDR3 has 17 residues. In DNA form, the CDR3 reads TGTGCCAGCAGTTCGACCGGGACAGGGAACTCTGGAAACACCATATATTTT. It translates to CASSSTGTGNSGNTIYF.

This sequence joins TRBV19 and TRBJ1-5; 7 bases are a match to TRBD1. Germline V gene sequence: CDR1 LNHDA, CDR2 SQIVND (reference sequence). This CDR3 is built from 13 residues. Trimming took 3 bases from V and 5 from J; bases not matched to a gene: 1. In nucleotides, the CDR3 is TGTGCCAGTAGTATCCAGGGGGATCAGCCCCAGCATTTT. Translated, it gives CASSIQGDQPQHF.

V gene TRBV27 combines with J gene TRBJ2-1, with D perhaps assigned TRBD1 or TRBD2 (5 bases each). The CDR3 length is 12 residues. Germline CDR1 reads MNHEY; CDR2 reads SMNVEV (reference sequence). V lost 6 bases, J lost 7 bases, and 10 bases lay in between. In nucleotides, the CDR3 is TGTGCCAGCAGGGGGGTGGGGAATGAGCAGTTCTTC. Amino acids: CASRGVGNEQFF.

The DNA of the CDR3 is TGTGCCAGCAGCGTAGGATCGGCGGGAGGAGGGAATGAGCAGTTCTTC. It translates to CASSVGSAGGGNEQFF. The rearrangement joins TRBV9 to TRBJ2-1, with 8 bases that match TRBD2. Germline V lookup: CDR1 SGDLS, CDR2 YYNGEE. There are 16 residues in the CDR3. Unmatched junction bases numbered 9, after V lost 0 bases and J lost 7 bases.

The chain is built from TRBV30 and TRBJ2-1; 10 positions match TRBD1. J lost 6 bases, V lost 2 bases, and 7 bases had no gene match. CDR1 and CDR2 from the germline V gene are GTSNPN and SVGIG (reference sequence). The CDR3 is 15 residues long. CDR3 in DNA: TGTGCCTGGAGTACGGGACAGGGGCGACTCAATGAGCAGTTCTTC. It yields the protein CAWSTGQGRLNEQFF. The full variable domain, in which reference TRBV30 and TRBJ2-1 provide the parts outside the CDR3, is SQTIHQWPATLVQPVGSPLSLECTVEGTSNPNLYWYRQAAGRGLQLLFYSVGIGQISSEVPQNLSASRPQDRQFILSSKKLLLSDSGFYLCAWSTGQGRLNEQFFGPGTRLTVL.

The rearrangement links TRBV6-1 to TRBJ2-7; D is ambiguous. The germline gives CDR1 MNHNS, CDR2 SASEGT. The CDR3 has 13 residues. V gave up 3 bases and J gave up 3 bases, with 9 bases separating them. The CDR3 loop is CASSESRLYEQYF. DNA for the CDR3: TGTGCCAGCAGTGAGAGTCGTCTCTACGAGCAGTACTTC.

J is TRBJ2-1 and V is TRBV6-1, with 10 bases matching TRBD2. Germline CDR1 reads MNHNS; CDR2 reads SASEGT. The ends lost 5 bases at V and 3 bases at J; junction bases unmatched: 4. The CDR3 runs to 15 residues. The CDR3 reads CASSSSGRGYNEQFF. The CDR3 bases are TGTGCCAGCAGTTCCAGCGGGAGGGGCTACAATGAGCAGTTCTTC.

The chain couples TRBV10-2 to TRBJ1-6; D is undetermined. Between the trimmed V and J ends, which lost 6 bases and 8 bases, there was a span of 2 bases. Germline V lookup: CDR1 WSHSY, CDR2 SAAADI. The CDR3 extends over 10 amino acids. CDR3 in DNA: TGCGCCAGCAGGGATTCACCCCTCCACTTT. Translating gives CASRDSPLHF.

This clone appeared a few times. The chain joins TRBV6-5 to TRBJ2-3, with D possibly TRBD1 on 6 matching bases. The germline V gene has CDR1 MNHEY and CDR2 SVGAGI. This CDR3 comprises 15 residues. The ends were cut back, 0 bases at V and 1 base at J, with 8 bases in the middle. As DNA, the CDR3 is TGTGCCAGCAGTTACTCCCCAGGGGGCACAGATACGCAGTATTTT. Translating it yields CASSYSPGGTDTQYF.

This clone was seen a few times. The CDR3 sequence is CASSGLGQYSYEQYF. The CDR3 coding sequence is TGTGCCAGCAGTGGGTTAGGACAGTACTCCTACGAGCAGTACTTC. The chain uses TRBV27 and TRBJ2-7, with D perhaps TRBD1 (6 bases). The ends were cut back, 5 bases at V and 0 bases at J, with 14 bases in the middle. The CDR3 runs 15 residues. Germline CDR1 and CDR2: MNHEY and SMNVEV (reference sequence).